The 27 T cell receptor beta chains reported below all come from one sample, sequenced in a study of shared clonotypes between healthy human individuals. Produced via immunoSEQ multiplex PCR; TCRdb's table is partial and in-frame only. The sample contains around 500,000 clones, 70% to 80% of which appear only once. Source material: PBMCs. Receptors originate from a woman in her 40s in good health. Some clones in this sample may be carry-over from other donors' samples.

This sequence joins TRBV7-9 and TRBJ2-7; no definite D call. V was pared by 0 bases and J by 2 bases, with 8 bases between. Germline lookup yields CDR1 SEHNR and CDR2 FQNEAQ (reference sequence). This CDR3 has 14 amino acids. The CDR3, as DNA: TGTGCCAGCAGCTTAGCTGTGGTCCCCTACGAGCAGTACTTC. Translation: CASSLAVVPYEQYF. Using reference TRBV7-9 and TRBJ2-7 for the parts outside the CDR3, the full variable domain is DTGVSQNPRHKITKRGQNVTFRCDPISEHNRLYWYRQTLGQGPEFLTYFQNEAQLEKSRLLSDRFSAERPKGSFSTLEIQRTEQGDSAMYLCASSLAVVPYEQYFGPGTRLTVT.

This clone has just one count. V gene TRBV14 combines with J gene TRBJ1-2, with D unresolved. Germline V CDR1 and CDR2: SGHDN, FVKESK. This CDR3 comprises 15 residues. With 0 bases removed from V and 1 base from J, the gap between germline ends came to 9 bases. The CDR3 spells CASSQDLDINYGYTF. The CDR3 DNA sequence: TGTGCCAGCAGCCAAGATCTCGACATTAACTATGGCTACACCTTC.

The chain couples TRBV6-5 to TRBJ2-1, with D perhaps matching TRBD2 (6 bases). The CDR3 is 11 residues long. Germline CDR1 and CDR2: MNHEY and SVGAGI. V shed 8 bases and J shed 6 bases, with 8 bases lying between them. The CDR3 sequence: CASQGGNEQFF. The CDR3 region has the DNA TGTGCCAGCCAGGGAGGCAATGAGCAGTTCTTC.

The sample holds many counts of this clone. This chain connects TRBV6-4 to TRBJ2-1, with 9 bases that match TRBD1. The length of the CDR3 is 16 residues. V was pared by 0 bases and J by 5 bases, with 5 bases of the junction left unmatched. Looked up from germline, CDR1 is MRHNA and CDR2 is SNTAGT. This CDR3 is CASSDSAGTGHNEQFF. The CDR3 DNA reads as TGTGCCAGCAGTGACTCCGCCGGGACAGGGCACAATGAGCAGTTCTTC.

The chain links TRBV2 to TRBJ1-1; D is possibly TRBD1 (5 bases). The CDR3 extends over 14 amino acids. Germline CDR1 and CDR2: SNHLY and FYNNEI. V shed 6 bases and J shed 3 bases, with 14 bases lying between them. For the CDR3, the DNA is TGTGCCAGCAGGGACGAAGGGGAGTACACTGAAGCTTTCTTT. Amino acids: CASRDEGEYTEAFF.

The rearrangement uses TRBV15 and TRBJ2-7, with 10 bases fitting TRBD2. The J segment lost 2 bases and the V segment lost 8 bases, leaving 9 bases of the junction unmatched. The CDR3 loop spans 15 amino acids. Germline CDR1 reads LNHNV; CDR2 reads YYDKDF (reference sequence). The DNA for the CDR3 is TGTGCCACCGGGGGGTGGCTAGCGGGAGCCTACGAGCAGTACTTC. Its translation: CATGGWLAGAYEQYF.

Of note for this clone: Other nucleotide sequences from this sample produce the same CDR3. The CDR3 loop is CASSLRGEETQYF. The CDR3 DNA sequence: TGTGCCAGCAGCTTGCGAGGGGAAGAGACCCAGTACTTC. The rearrangement uses TRBV5-4 and TRBJ2-5; D possibly matches TRBD1 or TRBD2 (5 bases each). The V gene's germline CDR1 is SGHNT and CDR2 YYREEE (reference sequence). The length of the CDR3 is 13 residues. Trimming pared 1 base from V and 3 bases from J, leaving 7 bases between.

The chain recombines TRBV4-1 with TRBJ1-1, with D possibly being TRBD1 (6 bases). V gave up 0 bases and J gave up 1 base, with 15 bases separating them. The CDR3 has 17 residues. Germline V gene data show CDR1 as MGHRA and CDR2 as YSYEKL. For the CDR3, the DNA is TGCGCCAGCAGCCAAGATCGGGGGGCTTCTTGGAACACTGAAGCTTTCTTT. Translated: CASSQDRGASWNTEAFF.

Remarks on this clone: This CDR3 is also generated by other DNA sequences in the sample. The chain carries TRBV5-1 and TRBJ2-7; D is unclear. The CDR3 contains 13 residues. V was shortened by 0 bases and J by 2 bases, with 6 bases between the two germline ends. Germline V gives CDR1 SGHRS, CDR2 YFSETQ. The CDR3 is CASSLDRAYEQYF. As DNA, the CDR3 is TGCGCCAGCAGCTTGGACCGGGCCTACGAGCAGTACTTC.

The chain carries TRBV27 and TRBJ1-1; perhaps TRBD1 as D (5 bases). This CDR3 contains 14 residues. The germline V gene encodes CDR1 MNHEY and CDR2 SMNVEV (reference sequence). The V gene lost 5 bases and the J gene lost 1 base, with 11 bases spanning the gap. CDR3 region: CASSRGRENTEAFF. The CDR3 nucleotides read TGTGCCAGCAGTCGGGGACGGGAGAACACTGAAGCTTTCTTT.

The V call is TRBV27, the J call TRBJ2-2; 9 bases are a match to TRBD2. CDR1 and CDR2 from the germline V gene are MNHEY and SMNVEV (reference sequence). The CDR3 spans 15 residues. V lost 4 bases and J lost 5; bases outside the gene matches: 5. The CDR3 loop is CASSWVAGATGELFF. As DNA, the CDR3 is TGTGCCAGCAGTTGGGTAGCGGGAGCTACCGGGGAGCTGTTTTTT.

The V and J genes are TRBV27 and TRBJ2-7, with D maybe TRBD2 (5 bases). The germline V gene encodes CDR1 MNHEY and CDR2 SMNVEV (reference sequence). With 2 bases removed from V and 3 bases from J, the gap between germline ends came to 14 bases. The CDR3 length is 15 residues. CDR3 residues: CASSLRVPGGYEQYF. CDR3 sequence (DNA): TGTGCCAGCAGTTTAAGGGTTCCAGGAGGCTACGAGCAGTACTTC.

The gene calls are TRBV19 and TRBJ2-2; the D is unclear. Trimming took 3 bases from V and 6 from J, leaving 8 bases between them. Germline V gives CDR1 LNHDA, CDR2 SQIVND (reference sequence). This CDR3 is 13 amino acids long. CDR3 nucleotide sequence: TGTGCCAGTAGTATGACCTGGGCCGGGGAGCTGTTTTTT. Protein sequence: CASSMTWAGELFF.

V and J are TRBV4-3 and TRBJ1-4, with 8 bases aligning to TRBD1. Trimming removed 0 bases from V and 4 bases from J; junction bases left unmatched: 4. In germline, CDR1 is LGHNA, CDR2 YSLEER. The CDR3 spans 16 residues. In DNA, the CDR3 is TGCGCCAGCAGCCAAGACAGGGGGCGCATTAATGAAAAACTGTTTTTT. This gives the protein CASSQDRGRINEKLFF.

This rearrangement joins TRBV28 to TRBJ2-5; 7 bases align to TRBD2. There are 16 residues in the CDR3. J lost 0 bases, V lost 5 bases, and 9 bases had no gene match. CDR1 and CDR2 (germline): MDHEN, SYDVKM. The CDR3 region is CASSRIGLADQETQYF. The CDR3 region has the DNA TGTGCCAGCAGTCGGATAGGCCTAGCGGACCAAGAGACCCAGTACTTC.

CDR3 in DNA: TGTGCCAGCAGCCAAGGAGGGACAGGTCTTCGGGGCAATCAGCCCCAGCATTTT. Translated: CASSQGGTGLRGNQPQHF. V and J are TRBV11-3 and TRBJ1-5; 8 bases agree with TRBD1. J gave up 2 bases and V 5 bases, and 14 bases lay outside the gene matches. The CDR3 is 18 residues long. The germline V gene has CDR1 SGHNT and CDR2 YENEEA. Looking up the rest from reference TRBV11-3 and TRBJ1-5 gives the full variable domain: EAGVVQSPRYKIIEKKQPVAFWCNPISGHNTLYWYLQNLGQGPELLIRYENEEAVDDSQLPKDRFSAERLKGVDSTLKIQPAELGDSAVYLCASSQGGTGLRGNQPQHFGDGTRLSIL.

The chain couples TRBV5-4 to TRBJ2-1; 7 nucleotides line up with TRBD2. This CDR3 contains 15 residues. Germline V lookup: CDR1 SGHNT, CDR2 YYREEE (reference sequence). Germline trimming cut 0 bases from V and 6 bases from J; bases unmatched to any gene: 6. CDR3 nucleotide sequence: TGTGCCAGCAGCTTGGCCGGCGGGAGTTCCAATGAGCAGTTCTTC. Its protein is CASSLAGGSSNEQFF. Supplemented by reference TRBV5-4 and TRBJ2-1, the full variable domain reads ETGVTQSPTHLIKTRGQQVTLRCSSQSGHNTVSWYQQALGQGPQFIFQYYREEENGRGNFPPRFSGLQFPNYSSELNVNALELDDSALYLCASSLAGGSSNEQFFGPGTRLTVL.

The chain employs TRBV27 and TRBJ2-5; tentatively, D is TRBD1 (6 bases). The CDR3 sequence is 14 residues long. V was cut by 5 bases and J by 5 bases, with 15 bases left in between. CDR1 MNHEY and CDR2 SMNVEV come from the germline V gene (reference sequence). CDR3 nucleotides: TGTGCCAGCAGTCCCGTAACAGGGCGGGAGACCCAGTACTTC. Translating gives CASSPVTGRETQYF.

This clone was detected only once. The chain has TRBV28 and TRBJ1-3, with 7 bases lining up with TRBD1. Germline V gene sequence: CDR1 MDHEN, CDR2 SYDVKM. This CDR3 contains 16 residues. Unmatched junction bases numbered 6, after V lost 3 bases and J lost 1 base. Here the CDR3 reads CASSFKGTVSGNTIYF. CDR3 nucleotide sequence: TGTGCCAGCAGTTTTAAAGGGACAGTGTCTGGAAACACCATATATTTT.

The J gene is TRBJ2-6, the V gene TRBV27, with unresolved D. The CDR3 runs 16 residues. Per the germline V gene, CDR1 is MNHEY and CDR2 is SMNVEV (reference sequence). Trimming removed 3 bases at V and 0 bases at J, with 9 bases between. This chain's CDR3 is CASSFGVSSGANVLTF. CDR3 in DNA: TGTGCCAGCAGTTTCGGCGTAAGCTCTGGGGCCAACGTCCTGACTTTC.

In the case of this clone: Other DNA variants within this sample encode the same CDR3. The chain is built from TRBV9 and TRBJ2-3; the D is unclear. This CDR3 region has 13 residues. V lost 1 base to trimming and J lost 3 bases, with 6 bases between them. In germline, CDR1 is SGDLS, CDR2 YYNGEE. The CDR3 coding sequence is TGTGCCAGCAGCGTAAGGAGTACAGATACGCAGTATTTT. It is translated as CASSVRSTDTQYF.

The chain carries TRBV7-8 and TRBJ2-7; 8 bases align to TRBD2. V trimming: 5 bases; J trimming: 5 bases; junction bases outside the gene matches: 8. Germline V lookup: CDR1 SGHVS, CDR2 FQNEAQ. The CDR3 loop spans 14 amino acids. CDR3 loop: CASSHSGRLHEQYF. The CDR3 DNA sequence: TGTGCCAGCAGCCACAGCGGGAGACTCCACGAGCAGTACTTC. The complete variable domain, with remaining parts taken from reference TRBV7-8 and TRBJ2-7, reads GAGVSQSPRYKVAKRGQDVALRCDPISGHVSLFWYQQALGQGPEFLTYFQNEAQLDKSGLPSDRFFAERPEGSVSTLKIQRTQQEDSAVYLCASSHSGRLHEQYFGPGTRLTVT.

V and J are TRBV29-1 and TRBJ2-1, with TRBD2 matching over 8 bases. The junction had 7 bases not matched to a gene; V was cut back by 5 bases and J by 4 bases. Germline V gene data show CDR1 as SQVTM and CDR2 as ANQGSEA. This CDR3 comprises 14 residues. The CDR3, as DNA: TGCAGCGTTTTTCTCCTAGCGGGTTACAATGAGCAGTTCTTC. Protein product: CSVFLLAGYNEQFF.

This chain joins TRBV7-2 and TRBJ1-6; D unclear. Germline loops: CDR1 SGHTA, CDR2 FQGNSA. Trimming cost V 5 bases and J 9 bases, with 17 bases left between them. This CDR3 spans 15 amino acids. The CDR3 loop reads CASSLTRANSSPLHF. In DNA form, the CDR3 reads TGTGCCAGCAGCCTCACTCGGGCCAATAGTTCACCCCTCCACTTT.

V usage is TRBV10-3 and J usage is TRBJ2-5; 7 bases match TRBD2. The J call may be wrong; the DNA end is better matched by TRBJ2-7. Germline CDR1 and CDR2: ENHRY and SYGVKD. This CDR3 is built from 16 residues. CDR3 region: CAISESGGSITYEQYF. The CDR3 DNA is TGTGCCATCAGTGAGTCCGGCGGGAGCATTACCTACGAGCAGTACTTC.

The rearrangement links TRBV30 to TRBJ1-6; tentative D call: TRBD1 (6 bases). This CDR3 is 14 amino acids long. V lost 2 bases and J 8 bases, leaving 13 bases between the germline ends. Germline values: CDR1 GTSNPN, CDR2 SVGIG (reference sequence). The CDR3 nucleotides read TGTGCCTGGAGTCCCAGGGGAGGGGATTCACCCCTCCACTTT. Translating it yields CAWSPRGGDSPLHF. Drawing the rest from reference TRBV30 and TRBJ1-6, the complete variable domain is SQTIHQWPATLVQPVGSPLSLECTVEGTSNPNLYWYRQAAGRGLQLLFYSVGIGQISSEVPQNLSASRPQDRQFILSSKKLLLSDSGFYLCAWSPRGGDSPLHFGNGTRLTVT.

The chain uses TRBV5-1 and TRBJ1-4, with TRBD1 as a possible D gene (6 bases). Trimming left V 4 bases short and J 8 bases short, with 15 bases between. Germline V gene sequence: CDR1 SGHRS, CDR2 YFSETQ. The CDR3 covers 14 residues. CDR3 protein: CASSPGGDTEKLFF. In DNA, the CDR3 is TGCGCCAGCAGCCCCGGGGGGGACACCGAAAAACTGTTTTTT.